The subject of this entry is one T cell receptor (beta chain). Its antigen is unknown. Per-base qualities were not stored, and no clone one base away is much larger. This sample stems from a study of blood T cell repertoires in COVID-19 (dated by TCRdb to the early 2020s). Regarding the complete study: The collaborator samples originated in the United States, Italy and Spain and spanned the acute and convalescent phases of COVID-19. The material from the prospective study consisted of cDNA or gDNA derived from T cells, B-cell-depleted T cells, or PBMCs. The dataset comprised deeply sampled blood TCRbeta repertoires from subjects exposed to, actively infected with, or recovered from COVID-19. The repertoires were released in a freely available public database meant as a resource for research on the immune response to SARS-CoV-2. Samples came from the ongoing ImmuneRACE study (first 160 participants) plus 1,254 subjects from 6 global collaborators. Nearly every sample came with metadata listing a de-identified subject ID, COVID-19 status, age in years and sex. HLA class I and class II types, where available, came from metadata supplied by the sample provider rather than from assay-based typing.

TCRbeta CDR3 regions were amplified from genomic DNA using the immunoSEQ Assay, a bias-controlled multiplex PCR. In the authors' own workflow: Within the assay, amplification of reference gene primers was used to estimate how many nucleated cells each sample contained. To quantify the absolute abundance of each unique TCRbeta CDR3 rearrangement, sequence reads were collapsed and filtered. For each sample, productive Simpson clonality was calculated as the square root of Simpson's diversity index over productive rearrangements. TCRdb mirrors the immuneACCESS table, restricted to in-frame sequences. Some clones are absent from its copies; in checked studies, under half trace to an unresolved V gene, and the reason for the others is unknown. That table supplies the V and J calls and clone size; D and trimming were determined from the DNA. For this sample there are 65,000 to 100,000 clones; roughly four fifths appear just once. The biggest ten clones account for around 13% of the sample.

Collaborating institutions collected whole blood in K2EDTA tubes following their own protocols. For TCRbeta analysis, collaborators shipped samples in one of three forms: frozen whole blood, isolated PBMCs, or DNA extracted from either of those sample types. Study-wide findings and limitations: The quantity of clinical and demographic metadata differed by source and by participant and was supplied without curation.

The CDR3 starts with the cysteine, ends with the phenylalanine, and has 14 residues. The DNA shown is the 42-base CDR3, in frame from base 1. According to the germline V gene, CDR1 reads MNHEY and CDR2 reads SVGAGI. Unmatched junction bases come to 1, with V trimmed by 8 bases and J by 0 bases. The sequence derives from a human donor in a cohort sampled during active COVID-19. Material: peripheral blood. Recombination connected TRBV6-5 to TRBJ2-3; 11 bases in the middle match TRBD2. The bases are TGTGCCAGCCGGACTAGCGGGAGCACAGATACGCAGTATTTT. Its amino acids are CASRTSGSTDTQYF.